This is a list of T cell receptor beta chains from one sample in a study of long-term antiretroviral therapy in people with HIV. Profiling relied on immunoSEQ multiplex PCR, and the TCRdb table lists in-frame clones only, not all of them. The sample comprises more than 25,000 clones, 70% to 90% of which are singletons, and less than 8.5% rests with the top ten. The sample in question was unsorted PBMCs, obtained 3.2 years before starting antiretroviral therapy. The source is a man between 45 and 60 years old with HIV. Each CDR3 is given with its conserved first and last residue. D genes are given only for firm matches. A row's size may be missing; if present it is once, few, many or a size class.

clone_size | j_call | d_call | v_call | cdr3_nt | cdr3_aa
. | TRBJ2-3 | TRBD2 | TRBV10-3 | TGTGCCATCAGTGCGCGGGGGGCGGAAGATACGCAGTATTTT | CAISARGAEDTQYF
. | TRBJ1-2 | . | TRBV7-8 | TGTGCCAGCAGCCACGCCGGGAACTATAACTATGGCTACACCTTC | CASSHAGNYNYGYTF
. | TRBJ2-7 | . | TRBV7-2 | TGTGCCAGCAGCCCCACATCCGCAGGCAGCTACGAGCAGTACTTC | CASSPTSAGSYEQYF
. | TRBJ2-7 | . | TRBV18 | TGTGCCAGCTCACCAAGGCAGGGAGGCGCCTACGAGCAGTACTTC | CASSPRQGGAYEQYF
. | TRBJ2-3 | . | TRBV6-1 | TGTGCCAGCAGTAAAGGCCTGGGGGGCGCGGGAGATACGCAGTATTTT | CASSKGLGGAGDTQYF
few | TRBJ2-7 | . | TRBV5-4 | TGTGCCAGCAGCTTGCAGGGGCGAACCTACGAGCAGTACTTC | CASSLQGRTYEQYF
. | TRBJ2-7 | TRBD2 | TRBV7-2 | TGTGCCAGCAGCTTTACTAGCGGCAGCCACGAGCAGTACTTC | CASSFTSGSHEQYF
. | TRBJ1-5 | . | TRBV19 | TGTGCCAGTAGTCCGCCGTGGAGGGGAAGCAATCAGCCCCAGCATTTT | CASSPPWRGSNQPQHF
once | TRBJ2-3 | TRBD2 | TRBV5-4 | TGTGCCAGCAACCCAGGACTAGCGGGGGGATGGGGCGGGACAGATACGCAGTATTTT | CASNPGLAGGWGGTDTQYF
once | TRBJ1-3 | . | TRBV7-8 | TGTGCCAGCAGCTTAGATAGAGGCACCATATATTTT | CASSLDRGTIYF
. | TRBJ1-1 | . | TRBV5-1 | TGCGCCAGCAGCTTGAAGCCGGGACACACTGAAGCTTTCTTT | CASSLKPGHTEAFF
. | TRBJ2-7 | . | TRBV5-4 | TGTGCCAGCAGCTTCCCAGAAGGAAACTACGAGCAGTACTTC | CASSFPEGNYEQYF
. | TRBJ1-6 | . | TRBV28 | TGTGCCAGCAGTTTGAGCTCCTATAATTCACCCCTCCACTTT | CASSLSSYNSPLHF
. | TRBJ1-6 | . | TRBV11-3 | TGTGCCAGCAGCAAAGGAAGACAGCCCAATAATTCACCCCTCCACTTT | CASSKGRQPNNSPLHF
. | TRBJ1-4 | . | TRBV19 | TGTGCCAGTAGTATAGTGACAAGAGAAAAACTGTTTTTT | CASSIVTREKLFF
once | TRBJ1-2 | . | TRBV7-9 | TGTGCCAGCAGCCTAAGGGCTTCTAACTATGGCTACACCTTC | CASSLRASNYGYTF
. | TRBJ2-7 | . | TRBV10-2 | TGCGCCAGCAGTGAGAAGGGCGGAACCTACGAGCAGTACTTC | CASSEKGGTYEQYF
. | TRBJ2-2 | . | TRBV11-2 | TGTGCCAGCGACCACTACGGCCGGACCGGGGAGCTGTTTTTT | CASDHYGRTGELFF